This T cell receptor (beta chain) was recorded in a study of T-cell memory formation after mild COVID-19. Study-wide background: Across donors, TCR clusters were largely donor specific.

On this clonotype itself: Its antigen is not known.

Notes on the study in general: SARS-CoV-2 specificity was not confirmed for second-wave clones peaking on day 37. Among CD4+ contracting clones, most were CM and EM, and CD8+ ones EMRA.

CDR3 size: 15 residues. V trimming: 5 bases; J trimming: 0 bases; junction bases outside the gene matches: 3. UMIs and sample barcodes were carried by the TCR alpha and TCR beta cDNA libraries that 5'RACE produced using constant-segment primers. TCRdb re-derived calls from the 5' RACE reads in MiXCR, one entry per CDR3 protein. This table has 140,000 to 150,000 distinct CDR3 sequences, 15% to 20% appearing once. The chain combines TRBV12-3 or TRBV12-4 with TRBJ2-2, with 7 bases identical to TRBD2. What was sequenced was PBMCs or a T cell subset sorted from them (not recorded which). This TCR was sampled from an adult woman who had mild COVID-19 (a few samples of this study predate the infection). Cell type and time point are not known. The CDR3 bases are TGTGCCAGCAGTGCGGGAGCCTCGAACACCGGGGAGCTGTTTTTT. As protein: CASSAGASNTGELFF.